Detailed here is one T cell receptor (beta chain). The data stem from a study of blood T cell repertoires in COVID-19. Sequencing used immunoSEQ multiplex PCR; TCRdb keeps in-frame clones, though not all of them. The sample consists of about 370,000 clones, 80% to 90% of them appearing once. This CDR3 has 15 residues. Germline V lookup: CDR1 MNHEY, CDR2 SVGAGI. V shed 8 bases and J shed 0 bases, with 13 bases lying between them. The chain joins TRBV6-5 to TRBJ1-4, with D hard to call. The sequence came from a young man who had recovered from COVID-19. The source material was PBMCs or T cells enriched from blood (not recorded which). The CDR3 DNA follows: TGTGCCAGCCAGTCGACTCTCGCAACTAATGAAAAACTGTTTTTT. It specifies CASQSTLATNEKLFF.